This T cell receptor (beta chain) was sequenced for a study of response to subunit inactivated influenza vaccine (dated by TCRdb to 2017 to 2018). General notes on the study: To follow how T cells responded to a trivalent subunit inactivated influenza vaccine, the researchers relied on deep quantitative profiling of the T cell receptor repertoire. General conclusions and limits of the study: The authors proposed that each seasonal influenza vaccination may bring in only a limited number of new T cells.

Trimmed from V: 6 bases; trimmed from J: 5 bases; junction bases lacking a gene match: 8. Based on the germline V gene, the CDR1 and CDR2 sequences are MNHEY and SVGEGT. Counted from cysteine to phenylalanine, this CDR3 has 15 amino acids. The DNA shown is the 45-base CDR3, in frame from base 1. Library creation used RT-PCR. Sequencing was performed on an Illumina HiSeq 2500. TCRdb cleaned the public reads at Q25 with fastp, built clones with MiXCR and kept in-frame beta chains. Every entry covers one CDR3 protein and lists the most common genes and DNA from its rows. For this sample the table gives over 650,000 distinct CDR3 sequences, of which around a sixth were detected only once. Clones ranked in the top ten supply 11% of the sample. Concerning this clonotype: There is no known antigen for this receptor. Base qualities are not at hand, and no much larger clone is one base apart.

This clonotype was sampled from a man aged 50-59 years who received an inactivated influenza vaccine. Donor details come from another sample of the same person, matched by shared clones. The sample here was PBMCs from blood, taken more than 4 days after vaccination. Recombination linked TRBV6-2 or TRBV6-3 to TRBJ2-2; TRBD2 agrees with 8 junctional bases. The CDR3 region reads CASRDRGGRTGELFF. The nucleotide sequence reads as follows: TGTGCCAGCAGGGACCGCGGGGGGCGGACCGGGGAGCTGTTTTTT.